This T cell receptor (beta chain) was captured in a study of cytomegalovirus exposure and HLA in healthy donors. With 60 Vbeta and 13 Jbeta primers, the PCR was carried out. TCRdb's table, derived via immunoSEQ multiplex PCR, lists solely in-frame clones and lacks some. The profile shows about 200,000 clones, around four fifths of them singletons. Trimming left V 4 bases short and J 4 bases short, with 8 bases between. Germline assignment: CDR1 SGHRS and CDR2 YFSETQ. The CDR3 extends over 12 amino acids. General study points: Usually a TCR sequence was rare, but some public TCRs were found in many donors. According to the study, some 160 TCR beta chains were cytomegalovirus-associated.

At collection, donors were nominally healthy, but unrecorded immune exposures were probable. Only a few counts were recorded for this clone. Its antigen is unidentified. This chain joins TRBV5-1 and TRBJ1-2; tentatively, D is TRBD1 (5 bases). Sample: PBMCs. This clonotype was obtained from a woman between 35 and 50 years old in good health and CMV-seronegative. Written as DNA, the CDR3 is TGCGCCAGCAGCCAGGGTTTCTATGGCTACACCTTC. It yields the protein CASSQGFYGYTF.